These 22 T cell receptor beta chains came from one sample sequenced in a study of blood T cell repertoires in COVID-19. Clones were sequenced by immunoSEQ multiplex PCR, and TCRdb holds only the in-frame ones, with some missing. The sample holds about 220,000 clones, roughly nine tenths seen once. The sequenced material came from PBMCs or T cells enriched from blood (not recorded which). The receptors derive from a woman aged 18-29 years in a cohort exposed to, infected with or recovered from COVID-19 (not recorded which).

V gene TRBV27 combines with J gene TRBJ2-1; unclear D gene. The CDR3 is 14 amino acids. With 7 bases removed from V and 0 bases from J, the gap between germline ends came to 10 bases. Germline-derived CDR1 and CDR2 are MNHEY and SMNVEV (reference sequence). CDR3 protein: CASNSISSYNEQFF. The CDR3 nucleotides are TGTGCCAGCAACAGTATAAGCTCCTACAATGAGCAGTTCTTC.

The chain combines TRBV5-5 with TRBJ1-2; D gene unclear. The CDR3 runs to 14 residues. Germline V gene lookup returns CDR1 SGHKS and CDR2 YYEKEE (reference sequence). V was shortened by 0 bases and J by 6 bases, with 12 bases between the two germline ends. As DNA, the CDR3 is TGTGCCAGCAGCTTGGACAGCCCAGGCCATGGCTACACCTTC. Residues: CASSLDSPGHGYTF.

This clone occurred once. This chain uses TRBV11-2 with TRBJ1-4; a weak D match, TRBD1 (6 bases). CDR1 is SGHAT, CDR2 FQNNGV, per germline. This CDR3 has 17 amino acids. V shed 8 bases and J shed 7 bases, with 26 bases lying between them. The CDR3 nucleotides are TGTGCCAGCCGCTCGTCGAACTACAGGGCGAAGGGTGAAAAACTGTTTTTT. Translated, it gives CASRSSNYRAKGEKLFF.

This chain links TRBV5-4 with TRBJ1-1, with D perhaps matching TRBD1 (5 bases). Per germline, CDR1 SGHNT and CDR2 YYREEE (reference sequence). The CDR3 is made up of 17 amino acids. V was pared by 0 bases and J by 3 bases, with 18 bases between. The CDR3 region is CASSLGAGPPSDTEAFF. The CDR3 DNA sequence: TGTGCCAGCAGCTTGGGGGCGGGGCCGCCGAGTGACACTGAAGCTTTCTTT.

The chain employs TRBV6-1 and TRBJ1-5; D call uncertain. V lost 2 bases, J lost 4 bases, and 6 bases lay in between. Germline values: CDR1 MNHNS, CDR2 SASEGT. This CDR3 has 13 residues. The CDR3 loop is CASSESRNQPQHF. DNA for the CDR3: TGTGCCAGCAGTGAATCCAGAAATCAGCCCCAGCATTTT.

V gene TRBV11-2 combines with J gene TRBJ1-4; 8 nucleotides align to TRBD1. Germline CDR1 SGHAT, CDR2 FQNNGV. The CDR3 length is 15 residues. J was trimmed by 2 bases and V by 5 bases; bases with no gene match: 4. CDR3: CASSLDRVTNEKLFF. In DNA form, the CDR3 reads TGTGCCAGCAGCCTGGACAGGGTTACTAATGAAAAACTGTTTTTT.

The V call is TRBV7-9, the J call TRBJ2-7, with TRBD2 matching over 9 bases. Per the germline V gene, CDR1 is SEHNR and CDR2 is FQNEAQ (reference sequence). The CDR3 loop spans 18 amino acids. The V segment lost 5 bases and the J segment 2 bases; nucleotides outside the gene matches: 16. Written as DNA, the CDR3 is TGTGCCAGCAGCGATAGATTGGGGAGCGGGAGGAGCCCCTACGAGCAGTACTTC. As protein: CASSDRLGSGRSPYEQYF.

The chain recombines TRBV24-1 with TRBJ2-3; 8 bases map to TRBD1. With 1 base clipped from V and 2 bases from J, the junction kept 4 bases outside the gene matches. The CDR3 sequence is 16 residues long. Germline V gene lookup returns CDR1 KGHDR and CDR2 SFDVKD. The CDR3 DNA reads as TGTGCCACCAGTGATTTCAGACAGGGGCCCACAGATACGCAGTATTTT. Protein sequence: CATSDFRQGPTDTQYF.

The V and J genes are TRBV5-4 and TRBJ2-1, with 11 bases that match TRBD2. Germline V CDR1 and CDR2: SGHNT, YYREEE (reference sequence). The CDR3 runs to 16 residues. V was pared by 4 bases and J by 7 bases, with 10 bases of the junction left unmatched. This CDR3 reads CASSSDLAGGRNEQFF. The CDR3 DNA is TGTGCCAGCAGCAGCGACCTAGCGGGGGGACGAAATGAGCAGTTCTTC.

This chain connects TRBV4-1 to TRBJ2-2; 9 bases fit TRBD2. This CDR3 has 17 residues. Losses at the gene ends were 4 bases for V and 5 bases for J; bases not matched to a gene: 11. The germline V gene has CDR1 MGHRA and CDR2 YSYEKL. CDR3 in amino acids: CASSPPPAGGPTGELFF. The CDR3 DNA reads TGCGCCAGCAGCCCGCCTCCCGCGGGGGGGCCAACCGGGGAGCTGTTTTTT.

V usage is TRBV27 and J usage is TRBJ2-7, with D perhaps TRBD1 (5 bases). This CDR3 is built from 14 residues. Trimming pared 1 base from V and 0 bases from J, leaving 7 bases between. Germline CDR1 reads MNHEY; CDR2 reads SMNVEV (reference sequence). The CDR3 DNA reads as TGTGCCAGCAGTTTATTTGACAGCTCCTACGAGCAGTACTTC. This codes for CASSLFDSSYEQYF.

The rearrangement links TRBV6-5 to TRBJ2-1; D not resolved. Trimming cost V 6 bases and J 4 bases, with 10 bases left between them. The CDR3 spans 13 residues. Germline V lookup: CDR1 MNHEY, CDR2 SVGAGI. The CDR3 bases are TGTGCCAGCAGCTCCTGGAGATACAATGAGCAGTTCTTC. It is translated as CASSSWRYNEQFF.

This clone appeared a few times. J is TRBJ1-5 and V is TRBV6-6; D possibly corresponds to TRBD1 (5 bases). CDR3 length: 17 residues. Germline V gene data show CDR1 as MNHNY and CDR2 as SVGAGI (reference sequence). V was shortened by 5 bases and J by 0 bases, with 17 bases between the two germline ends. For the CDR3, the DNA is TGTGCCAGCAGTCAGGGATGGGGGGATCTTAGCAATCAGCCCCAGCATTTT. This translates into CASSQGWGDLSNQPQHF.

This rearrangement joins TRBV19 to TRBJ1-2, with 7 bases fitting TRBD1. CDR3 length: 15 residues. V shed 4 bases and J 7 bases; nucleotides not matched to a gene: 12. CDR1 is LNHDA and CDR2 is SQIVND in the germline V gene (reference sequence). The CDR3 DNA reads TGTGCCAGTAGTACGGGACAGCTACGCCTCGGTGGCTACACCTTC. Its protein product is CASSTGQLRLGGYTF.

The genes are TRBV2 and TRBJ1-6; D is perhaps TRBD1 (5 bases). V shed 6 bases and J shed 6 bases, with 12 bases lying between them. CDR1 SNHLY and CDR2 FYNNEI come from the germline V gene. The CDR3 spans 14 residues. The CDR3 reads CASRRTQSNSPLHF. The CDR3, as DNA: TGTGCCAGCAGGAGGACACAGTCTAATTCACCCCTCCACTTT.

The chain employs TRBV5-1 and TRBJ2-7; 15 bases agree with TRBD2. Germline loops: CDR1 SGHRS, CDR2 YFSETQ. There are 18 residues in the CDR3. The V and J ends lost 2 bases and 0 bases, in that order; junction bases with no gene match: 6. In DNA form, the CDR3 reads TGCGCCAGCAGCTTAGGGACTAGCGGGAGGATAAGCTCCTACGAGCAGTACTTC. It encodes CASSLGTSGRISSYEQYF.

The genes are TRBV30 and TRBJ1-3; TRBD1 agrees at 8 bases. V was clipped by 5 bases and J by 0 bases; unmatched bases: 6. The germline V gene has CDR1 GTSNPN and CDR2 SVGIG (reference sequence). The CDR3 has 15 residues. DNA of the CDR3: TGTGCCTGGTCGGGACAGGCGACCTCTGGAAACACCATATATTTT. This codes for CAWSGQATSGNTIYF.

In DNA form, the CDR3 reads TGTGCCAGCAGGCTACAGGGTGTTAGCAATCAGCCCCAGCATTTT. Amino acids: CASRLQGVSNQPQHF. The J gene is TRBJ1-5, the V gene TRBV6-5; a weak D match, TRBD1 (6 bases). The V end lost 6 bases, the J end lost 0 bases, and 12 bases lay between the germline ends. CDR3 length equals 15 residues. Germline V gene sequence: CDR1 MNHEY, CDR2 SVGAGI.

This chain connects TRBV15 to TRBJ1-3; 11 bases align to TRBD1. This CDR3 spans 19 amino acids. V was clipped by 0 bases and J by 0 bases; unmatched bases: 7. Germline loops: CDR1 LNHNV, CDR2 YYDKDF (reference sequence). This chain's CDR3 is CATSREGQGAFGSGNTIYF. The CDR3 DNA is TGTGCCACCAGCAGAGAAGGACAGGGGGCTTTCGGCTCTGGAAACACCATATATTTT.

This clone appeared once. This chain joins TRBV19 and TRBJ2-3; the D gene is possibly TRBD2 (6 bases). There are 15 residues in the CDR3. From germline, CDR1 is LNHDA and CDR2 SQIVND (reference sequence). Trimming removed 8 bases from V and 0 bases from J, with 15 bases in between. The CDR3 here is CASGEEGASTDTQYF. CDR3 DNA: TGTGCCAGTGGGGAGGAGGGAGCGAGCACAGATACGCAGTATTTT.

Details on this clone: The junction and the germline gene differ at one end; a read error may be behind it. The gene calls are TRBV7-7 and TRBJ1-1; D gene unclear. CDR1 and CDR2 (germline): SSHAT, FNYEAQ (reference sequence). The CDR3 is 13 residues long. The CDR3 loop is CASSFDSHTEAFF. Here the CDR3 DNA reads TGTGCTAGCAGCTTCGACTCCCACACTGAAGCTTTCTTT. Looking up the rest from reference TRBV7-7 and TRBJ1-1 gives the full variable domain: GAGVSQSPRYKVTKRGQDVTLRCDPISSHATLYWYQQALGQGPEFLTYFNYEAQPDKSGLPSDRFSAERPEGSISTLTIQRTEQRDSAMYRCASSFDSHTEAFFGQGTRLTVV.

Comment on this clone: One junction end does not reproduce the germline sequence, and a read error may be involved. V usage is TRBV5-5 and J usage is TRBJ1-1; D is undetermined. Germline V gives CDR1 SGHKS, CDR2 YYEKEE (reference sequence). The CDR3 extends over 8 amino acids. The CDR3 DNA follows: TGTGCCCCTACTGGAGCTTTCTTT. Its protein is CAPTGAFF.